Included here is one T cell receptor beta chain sequence, with context. The V end lost 1 base, the J end lost 6 bases, and 10 bases lay between the germline ends. CDR3 length: 15 amino acids. This sample is part of a study of blood T cells in healthy people across ages. Then a second PCR, running roughly 6 to 12 cycles, was carried out with a sample-barcoded 5' primer and a J-beta primer mix. Using its own MiXCR run on the 5' RACE reads, TCRdb lists one record per CDR3 protein. Found here are approximately 1,000,000 distinct CDR3 sequences, 30% to 40% of them singletons; the top ten hold roughly 14%.

The chain employs TRBV12-3 or TRBV12-4 and TRBJ1-6; tentatively, D is TRBD1 (5 bases). The sample taken for sequencing was blood. This sequence was found in a man between 18 and 35 years old in good health. This CDR3 is CASSLGPGPNSPLHF. The CDR3 bases are TGTGCCAGCAGTTTAGGACCGGGACCTAATTCACCCCTCCACTTT.